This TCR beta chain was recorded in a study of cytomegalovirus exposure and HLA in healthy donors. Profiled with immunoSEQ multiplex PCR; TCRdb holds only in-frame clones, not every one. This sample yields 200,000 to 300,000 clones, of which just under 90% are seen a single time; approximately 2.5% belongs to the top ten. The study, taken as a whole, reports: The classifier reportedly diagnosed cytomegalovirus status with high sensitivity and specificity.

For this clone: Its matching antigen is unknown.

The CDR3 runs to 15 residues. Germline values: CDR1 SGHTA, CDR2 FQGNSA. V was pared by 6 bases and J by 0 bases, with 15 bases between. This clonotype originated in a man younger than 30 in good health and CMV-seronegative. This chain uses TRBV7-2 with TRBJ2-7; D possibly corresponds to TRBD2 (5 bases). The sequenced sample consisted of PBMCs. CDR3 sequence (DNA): TGTGCCAGCAGGTATACAGCGGAGAGCTCCTACGAGCAGTACTTC. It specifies CASRYTAESSYEQYF.